Listed below are T cell receptor beta chains from one sample, sequenced in a study of T cells after yellow fever vaccination. TCRdb re-called the 5' RACE reads with MiXCR, one entry per CDR3 protein. The sample records 100,000 to 150,000 distinct CDR3 sequences, approximately 8.4% being singletons. Sequencing was performed on CD8+ T cells sorted from PBMCs, taken on the day of the yellow fever booster vaccination. The receptor set was obtained from a young man who received the YFV17D yellow fever vaccine. Both conserved end residues are part of each CDR3. The order of the fields is V gene, CDR3 protein.

>TRBV7-2
CASSWGPGQSPRETQYF
>TRBV10-1
CASGWSLDEQFF
>TRBV12-3/TRBV12-4
CASRPASTDTQYF
>TRBV7-2
CASSGKGLAGETQYF
>TRBV20-1
CSAIGESSYNEQFF
>TRBV6-5
CASRTPGLAVEQFF
>TRBV15
CATSRGPPGTGKQETQYF
>TRBV7-9
CAIPEGHRDEQFF
>TRBV7-9
CASSSTITGTGSEKLFF
>TRBV5-5
CASRAGPSSGNTIYF
>TRBV7-3
CASSSRGGETQYF
>TRBV9
CASSSTGIDTIYF
>TRBV11-2
CASLRSGADTQYF
>TRBV10-2
CASAELETFSLQYF
>TRBV29-1
CSVEDLFTSFYGYTF
>TRBV6-5
CASSISRDRGNEKLFF
>TRBV3-1
CASSPGLDRDSEQYF
>TRBV11-2
CASSTSRWGAPEQFF
>TRBV4-3
CASSQDSGGYNEQFF
>TRBV5-6
CASSVIGYGGAQFF
>TRBV5-5
CASRHSVRDEQFF
>TRBV6-1
CASSAGMSNQPQHF
>TRBV14
CASSQDFWGSYNEQFF
>TRBV27
CASSFTNTDTQYF
>TRBV10-3
CAISESVGSHQPQHF
>TRBV6-2/TRBV6-3
CASSYPEPQHF